This TCR beta chain appears in the sequencing data of a study of blood T cell repertoires in COVID-19. The data were produced by immunoSEQ multiplex PCR, yet TCRdb's version contains in-frame clones alone and is incomplete. The sample includes some 190,000 clones, roughly 87% of them seen just once. This clone was detected only a few times. V lost 5 bases and J lost 0, with 13 bases in between. The CDR3 runs 16 residues. CDR1 is SGHVS and CDR2 is FQNEAQ in the germline V gene. This receptor was taken from a woman between 55 and 75 years old with COVID-19, enrolled during active disease. The chain carries TRBV7-8 and TRBJ1-4, with D perhaps matching TRBD1 (6 bases). The sequenced sample consisted of peripheral blood. The CDR3 nucleotides are TGTGCCAGCAGCCGCAGGGGATCCGCAACTAATGAAAAACTGTTTTTT. The encoded protein is CASSRRGSATNEKLFF.